This T cell receptor beta chain was recovered during a study of T cell responses to AZD1222 COVID-19 vaccine (dated by TCRdb to 2020 to 2022). Background on the whole study: A total of about 250 trial participants underwent TCR sequencing, of whom around 210 had received two doses of AZD1222 and 26 had received two doses of the MenACWY control vaccine. Enrollment into the trials was organized by age into subgroups of 18-55, 56-69 and 70-plus years, and those subgroups contained approximately 160, 26 and 62 TCR-sequenced participants, respectively.

A remark on this clone: Its antigen is still unknown. No base quality values were provided; no much bigger clone lies one nucleotide off.

Relative to germline, V is missing 8 bases and J is missing 1 base, with 6 bases of the junction outside any gene match. The CDR3, from cysteine to phenylalanine, totals 14 residues. The read is trimmed to its CDR3 DNA, 42 bases read in frame from base 1. The germline V gene encodes CDR1 SNHLY and CDR2 FYNNEI. The sample's time point label, in plain terms: about 28 days (+/-7) after the second vaccine dose. AZD1222 recipients with second doses at about 4 weeks or about 12 weeks were pooled, because spike-specific TCR depth and breadth did not differ between schedules. Vaccinee samples came from UK trials COV001 and COV002, including a single-blind randomized controlled phase 2/3 trial of AZD1222 (ChAdOx1 nCoV-19) in healthy adults. For TCRbeta chain sequencing, PBMC samples were collected from trial participants at day 0 and at day 28 after the second dose. Overall study outcomes, separate from this receptor: Conclusions about previously exposed vaccinees were limited because only six AZD1222 recipients were SARS-CoV-2 seropositive at baseline. The 56-69-year group was small, and its depth increase did not reach significance, likely because of low power. Spike-specific TCR breadth and depth rose significantly after two AZD1222 doses compared with day 0 and with MenACWY recipients. Participants were mostly white British and included more females than males, and it was suggested by the authors that clonal diversity may have been underestimated. Because no day 14 peak-response samples were available, repertoires were characterized only after the peak T cell response. CD4 TCRs associated with the vaccine covered the entire spike protein, and the dominant responses were in regions 160-218 and 743-854. Reportedly, almost half of the unique spike-specific TCRs recognized epitopes lying outside the regions that are mutated in the B.1.351 and B.1.1.7 variants.

The CDR3 regions of human TCRbeta chains were subjected to immunosequencing. Turning to the authors' computational methods: Repertoire TCRs were checked for matches against a reference library of SARS-CoV-2-specific TCRs that had been generated using the MIRA antigen-specificity platform. Breadth meant the fraction of unique TCRs that were SARS-CoV-2-associated, whereas depth meant the fraction of total T cells that were SARS-CoV-2-associated. Using the MIRA data, every spike-specific TCR was mapped to the spike region that the TCR reacted to and assigned to either a CD4 or a CD8 class. Log10-transformed breadth and depth values were compared by one-way ANOVA with Sidak's multiple comparisons tests. TCRdb carries this immuneACCESS record with in-frame sequences only. Its versions omit some clonotypes, under half of them owing to an unresolved V gene in the studies checked, with the rest unexplained. From that table come the V and J calls and clone size; the DNA was used to work out D and trimming. In this sample the table shows 140,000 or so clones, around 89% of which occur a single time. The ten largest clones capture 2.5% to 3.5% of the sample.

This clonotype originated in an adult who received the AZD1222 COVID-19 vaccine. The chain uses TRBV2 and TRBJ2-3; 7 bases in the junction line up with TRBD1. The material sequenced was peripheral blood, taken 28 days after the second AZD1222 dose. The sequenced DNA: TGTGCCAGCTCCAGACAGGGCGGCACAGATACGCAGTATTTT. Its protein product is CASSRQGGTDTQYF.